There are a few counts of the clone carrying this T cell receptor beta chain. The target antigen is unknown. The data derive from a study of vaccination and CD4 T cells after COVID-19. On the study more broadly: The convalescents comprised six males and four females, two of them Hispanic. Investigators took post-vaccine samples a median approximately 73 days after dose two, within a range of 14 to 241. General study findings and limits: In convalescent patients, 304 of 307 vaccine-specific clones were spike mono-reactive.

Treatment: roughly 11-day PBMC culture with coronavirus spike peptide pools or control peptides (ViraFEST assay). ViraFEST relied on peptide pools to expand antigen-specific T cells; the TCRs were sequenced afterward. Sequencing of cultured CD4+ T cell DNA used the Oncomine TCR Beta short-read assay. TCRdb used MiXCR to reprocess the PCR reads, holding one entry per CDR3 protein. The repertoire holds some 18,000 distinct CDR3 sequences, with 55% to 70% as singletons. Trimming took off 6 bases at V and 1 base at J, with 12 bases between the two ends. Germline assignment: CDR1 MNHEY and CDR2 SMNVEV (reference sequence). This CDR3 contains 14 residues.

The sample taken for sequencing was CD4+ T cells from blood, cultured in vitro. The TCR was taken from a human donor who had recovered from COVID-19. J is TRBJ2-5 and V is TRBV27; D perhaps matches TRBD1 (7 bases). The CDR3 reads CASRGGQTQETQYF. CDR3 DNA sequence: TGTGCCAGCAGGGGGGGACAGACCCAAGAGACCCAGTACTTC.